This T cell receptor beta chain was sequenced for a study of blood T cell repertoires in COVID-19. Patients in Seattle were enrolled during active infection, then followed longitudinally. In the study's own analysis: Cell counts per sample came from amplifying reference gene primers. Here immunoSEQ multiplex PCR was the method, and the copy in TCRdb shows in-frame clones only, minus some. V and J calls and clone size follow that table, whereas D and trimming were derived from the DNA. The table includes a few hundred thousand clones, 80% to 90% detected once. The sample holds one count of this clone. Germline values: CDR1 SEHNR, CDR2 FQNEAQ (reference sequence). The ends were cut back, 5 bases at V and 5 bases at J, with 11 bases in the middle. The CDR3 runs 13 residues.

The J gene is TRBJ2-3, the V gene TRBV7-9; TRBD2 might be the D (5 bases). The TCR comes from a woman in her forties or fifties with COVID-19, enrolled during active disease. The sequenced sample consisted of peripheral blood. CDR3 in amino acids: CASSASHGDTQYF. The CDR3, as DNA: TGTGCCAGCAGCGCTAGCCATGGAGATACGCAGTATTTT.